The 8 T cell receptor beta chains given below trace back to one sample, sequenced in a study of blood T cell repertoires in COVID-19. The protocol was immunoSEQ multiplex PCR, while the TCRdb copy is restricted to in-frame clones and leaves out a portion. The table lists some 360,000 clones, roughly 89% of them singletons. The sample comprised peripheral blood. The source is a woman aged 55 to 70 with COVID-19, enrolled during active disease.

The V and J genes are TRBV11-2 and TRBJ2-7; 12 nucleotides line up with TRBD2. Germline V gives CDR1 SGHAT, CDR2 FQNNGV. The V gene end was trimmed by 3 bases and the J gene end by 2 bases; junction bases not matched to a gene: 11. This CDR3 comprises 18 residues. In DNA form, the CDR3 reads TGTGCCAGCAGCTTTAGAGGACTAGCGGGGCAGTCCGCCTACGAGCAGTACTTC. Protein: CASSFRGLAGQSAYEQYF.

This sequence joins TRBV27 and TRBJ2-3; 8 nucleotides agree with TRBD2. V lost 5 bases to trimming and J lost 4 bases; unmatched junction nucleotides: 11. Germline-derived CDR1 and CDR2 are MNHEY and SMNVEV (reference sequence). The CDR3 runs to 16 residues. CDR3 sequence reads: CASSPRGGWGADTQYF. The CDR3 DNA reads as TGTGCCAGCAGTCCCCGGGGGGGGTGGGGCGCAGATACGCAGTATTTT.

This clone was recorded once. CDR3 in amino acids: CASSQDPTGTKNIQYF. Here the CDR3 DNA reads TGTGCCAGCAGCCAGGACCCAACAGGGACCAAAAACATTCAGTACTTC. The chain is built from TRBV4-2 and TRBJ2-4, with a possible D match to TRBD1 (6 bases). The V and J ends lost 3 bases and 2 bases respectively, with 14 bases between them. Germline V gives CDR1 LGHNA, CDR2 YNFKEQ. The CDR3 sequence is 16 residues long.

The chain recombines TRBV9 with TRBJ2-1; 7 bases align to TRBD1. Trimming took 3 bases from V and 0 from J; bases not matched to a gene: 12. Germline CDR1 and CDR2: SGDLS and YYNGEE. CDR3 length: 18 residues. CDR3 amino acids: CASSGYIPGQYSYNEQFF. CDR3 DNA sequence: TGTGCCAGCAGCGGTTACATACCGGGACAGTACTCCTACAATGAGCAGTTCTTC.

The chain's CDR3 is CASSKQGGNYGYTF. CDR3 bases: TGTGCCAGCAGTAAACAGGGGGGGAACTATGGCTACACCTTC. The J gene is TRBJ1-2, the V gene TRBV27, with 8 bases aligning to TRBD1. The germline gives CDR1 MNHEY, CDR2 SMNVEV (reference sequence). V was clipped by 5 bases and J by 2 bases; unmatched bases: 4. The CDR3 spans 14 residues.

This sequence joins TRBV9 and TRBJ1-2; D is undetermined. Trimming removed 4 bases at V and 1 base at J, with 11 bases between. Germline CDR1 and CDR2: SGDLS and YYNGEE. The CDR3 covers 14 residues. The CDR3 reads CASSSGGFNYGYTF. DNA for the CDR3: TGTGCCAGCAGCTCCGGCGGGTTTAACTATGGCTACACCTTC. The full variable domain, completed using reference TRBV9 and TRBJ1-2, is DSGVTQTPKHLITATGQRVTLRCSPRSGDLSVYWYQQSLDQGLQFLIQYYNGEERAKGNILERFSAQQFPDLHSELNLSSLELGDSALYFCASSSGGFNYGYTFGSGTRLTVV.

The rearrangement links TRBV9 to TRBJ1-4; 9 bases agree with TRBD1. CDR1 is SGDLS and CDR2 is YYNGEE in the germline V gene. This CDR3 comprises 15 residues. V was pared by 3 bases and J by 8 bases, with 8 bases of the junction left unmatched. DNA for the CDR3: TGTGCCAGCAGCGCAGGGACAGGGCATAGAGAAAAACTGTTTTTT. This translates into CASSAGTGHREKLFF.

The J gene is TRBJ1-1, the V gene TRBV5-1; no firm D call. The V gene lost 4 bases and the J gene lost 8 bases, with 18 bases spanning the gap. There are 14 residues in the CDR3. Germline CDR1 is SGHRS and CDR2 is YFSETQ. The CDR3 sequence: CASSPLGSTTEAFF. CDR3 DNA sequence: TGCGCCAGCAGCCCTTTGGGCTCAACCACCGAAGCTTTCTTT.